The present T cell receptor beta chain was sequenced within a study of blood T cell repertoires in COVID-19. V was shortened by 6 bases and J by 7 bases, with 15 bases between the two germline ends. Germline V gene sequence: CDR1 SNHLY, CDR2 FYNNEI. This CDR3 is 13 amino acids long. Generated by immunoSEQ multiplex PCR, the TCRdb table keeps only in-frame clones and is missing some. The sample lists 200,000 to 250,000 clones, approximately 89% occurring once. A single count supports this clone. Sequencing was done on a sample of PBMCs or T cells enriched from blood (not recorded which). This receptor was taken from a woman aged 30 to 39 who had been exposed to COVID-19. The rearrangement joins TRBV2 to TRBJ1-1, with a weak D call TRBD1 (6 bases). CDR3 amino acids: CASSYRVIVEAFF. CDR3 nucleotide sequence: TGTGCCAGCAGCTACAGGGTAATTGTTGAAGCTTTCTTT.